The next 2 T cell receptor beta chains were all read from a single sample in a study of T cells in Graves' hyperthyroidism and ophthalmopathy. TCR beta CDR3 sequences were amplified from RNA transcripts. HTBI primers were the set used in a first-round RT-PCR of the TCR CDR3. TCRdb re-analysed the multiplex PCR reads in MiXCR, keeping a single row per CDR3 protein. The sample carries a few hundred thousand distinct CDR3 sequences, around 14% recorded once. Source material: blood. The receptor set was obtained from a young woman with Graves' hyperthyroidism.

This clonotype was picked up many times. V gene TRBV9 combines with J gene TRBJ2-3; a possible D gene is TRBD1 (6 bases). Between the trimmed V and J ends, which lost 0 bases and 2 bases, there was a span of 10 bases. CDR3 size: 15 residues. Germline V CDR1 and CDR2: SGDLS, YYNGEE. CDR3 coding DNA: TGTGCCAGCAGCGTAGACACGGGACACACAGATACGCAGTATTTT. Protein sequence: CASSVDTGHTDTQYF.

This clonotype was observed many times. This chain uses TRBV10-3 with TRBJ2-7, with D uncertain. From germline, CDR1 is ENHRY and CDR2 SYGVKD. There are 11 residues in the CDR3. Trimming took off 3 bases at V and 2 bases at J, with 2 bases between the two ends. The CDR3 DNA follows: TGTGCCATCAGTGACACCTACGAGCAGTACGTC. Its translation: CAISDTYEQYV.